Shown below are 6 T cell receptor beta chains from a single sample sequenced in a study of vaccination and CD4 T cells after COVID-19. Antigens of these TCRs are unknown. Treatment given: roughly 11-day PBMC culture with coronavirus spike peptide pools or control peptides (ViraFEST assay). The Oncomine TCR Beta short-read assay sequenced DNA from cultured CD4+ T cells. One entry per CDR3 protein results from TCRdb running MiXCR on the PCR reads. The sample has more than 15,000 distinct CDR3 sequences, approximately 70% seen once. The sequenced material came from CD4+ T cells from blood, cultured in vitro. The receptor source for this set is a human donor who had recovered from COVID-19.

V is TRBV11-2 and J is TRBJ2-1, with D unclear. CDR1 SGHAT and CDR2 FQNNGV come from the germline V gene. This CDR3 is built from 15 residues. The germline V and J ends were trimmed by 5 bases and 0 bases, with 11 bases remaining between them. The CDR3 DNA reads as TGTGCCAGCAGCAGGGCACGGAGCTCCTACAATGAGCAGTTCTTC. This gives the protein CASSRARSSYNEQFF.

The chain uses TRBV28 and TRBJ1-5; no firm D call. The CDR3 contains 14 residues. V dropped 1 base and J dropped 6 bases, with 10 bases sitting between them. The germline CDR1 and CDR2 sequences are MDHEN and SYDVKM. The CDR3 coding sequence is TGTGCCAGCAGTTTATCCCAACAGTTTCAGCCCCAGCATTTT. Its protein product is CASSLSQQFQPQHF.

CDR3 bases: TGTGCCAGCAGTGAATTTCAAGCGGTTACCGGGGAGCTGTTTTTT. It specifies CASSEFQAVTGELFF. The rearrangement joins TRBV6-1 to TRBJ2-2; D possibly corresponds to TRBD2 (5 bases). Germline CDR1 MNHNS, CDR2 SASEGT. The V gene lost 2 bases and the J gene lost 5 bases, with 12 bases spanning the gap. CDR3 length: 15 residues.

CDR3 residues: CASSGEPGGADTQYF. The CDR3 coding sequence is TGTGCCAGCAGTGGAGAACCGGGAGGAGCAGATACGCAGTATTTT. V and J are TRBV6-4 and TRBJ2-3; TRBD2 matches 7 bases. The trim removed 4 bases at V and 4 bases at J, leaving 8 bases unmatched. Germline CDR1 reads MRHNA; CDR2 reads SNTAGT. The CDR3 runs 15 residues.

The rearrangement links TRBV6-5 to TRBJ2-3; 15 bases agree with TRBD2. This CDR3 comprises 21 residues. The junction had 15 bases not matched to a gene; V was cut back by 3 bases and J by 2 bases. Germline V CDR1 and CDR2: MNHEY, SVGAGI. CDR3 DNA sequence: TGTGCCAGCAGTTATCAGGGGCCAAGGACTAGCGGGGGGGGCCCCACAGATACGCAGTATTTT. Translating gives CASSYQGPRTSGGGPTDTQYF.

The chain carries TRBV6-1 and TRBJ2-2; D might be TRBD1 or TRBD2, each matching 5 bases. Trimming took 6 bases from V and 4 from J, leaving 18 bases between them. Germline-derived CDR1 and CDR2 are MNHNS and SASEGT. This CDR3 contains 16 residues. The CDR3 loop is CASRRRAGISTGELFF. Here the CDR3 DNA reads TGTGCCAGCAGGAGGCGGGCAGGGATTTCCACCGGGGAGCTGTTTTTT.